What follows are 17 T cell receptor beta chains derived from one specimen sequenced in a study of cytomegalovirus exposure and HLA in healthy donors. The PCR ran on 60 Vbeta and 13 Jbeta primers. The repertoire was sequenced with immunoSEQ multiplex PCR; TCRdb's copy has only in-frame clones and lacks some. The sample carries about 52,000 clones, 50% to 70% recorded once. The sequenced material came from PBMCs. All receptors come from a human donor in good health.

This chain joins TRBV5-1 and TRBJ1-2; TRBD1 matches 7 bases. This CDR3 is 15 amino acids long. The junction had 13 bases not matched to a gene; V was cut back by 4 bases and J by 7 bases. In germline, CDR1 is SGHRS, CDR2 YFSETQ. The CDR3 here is CASSLNIQGSAGYTF. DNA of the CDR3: TGCGCCAGCAGCCTTAATATACAGGGGTCGGCTGGCTACACCTTC.

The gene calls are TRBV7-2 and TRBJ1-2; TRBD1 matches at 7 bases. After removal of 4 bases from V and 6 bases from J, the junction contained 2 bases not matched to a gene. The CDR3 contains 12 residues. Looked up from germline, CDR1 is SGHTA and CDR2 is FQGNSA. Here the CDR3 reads CASSSTGNGYTF. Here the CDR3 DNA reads TGTGCCAGCAGCTCGACAGGGAATGGCTACACCTTC. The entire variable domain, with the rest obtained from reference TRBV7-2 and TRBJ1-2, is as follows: GAGVSQSPSNKVTEKGKDVELRCDPISGHTALYWYRQSLGQGLEFLIYFQGNSAPDKSGLPSDRFSAERTGGSVSTLTIQRTQQEDSAVYLCASSSTGNGYTFGSGTRLTVV.

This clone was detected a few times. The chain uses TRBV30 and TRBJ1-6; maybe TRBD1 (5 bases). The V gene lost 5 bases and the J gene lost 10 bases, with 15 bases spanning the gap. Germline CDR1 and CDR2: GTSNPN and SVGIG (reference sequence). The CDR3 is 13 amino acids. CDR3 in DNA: TGTGCCTGGCGCGGGGCTTTTAGGTCACCCCTCCACTTT. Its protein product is CAWRGAFRSPLHF.

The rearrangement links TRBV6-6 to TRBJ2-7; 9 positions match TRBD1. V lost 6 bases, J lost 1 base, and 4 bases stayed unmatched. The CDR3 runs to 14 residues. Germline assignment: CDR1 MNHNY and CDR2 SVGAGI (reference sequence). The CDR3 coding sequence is TGTGCCAGCAGCACAGGGGGCGCTTCCTACGAGCAGTACTTC. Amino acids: CASSTGGASYEQYF.

CDR3 amino acids: CASSPGQGMDTQYF. The CDR3 DNA is TGTGCCAGTAGCCCGGGACAGGGAATGGATACGCAGTATTTT. The chain uses TRBV19 and TRBJ2-3; 9 bases are a match to TRBD1. Trimming cost V 6 bases and J 6 bases; bases outside gene matches: 7. Germline assignment: CDR1 LNHDA and CDR2 SQIVND (reference sequence). CDR3 length: 14 amino acids.

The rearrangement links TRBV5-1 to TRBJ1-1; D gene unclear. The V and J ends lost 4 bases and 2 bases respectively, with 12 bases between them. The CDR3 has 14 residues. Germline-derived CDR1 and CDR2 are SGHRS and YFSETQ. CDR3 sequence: CASSPRVTNTEAFF. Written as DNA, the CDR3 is TGCGCCAGCAGCCCTCGGGTGACTAACACTGAAGCTTTCTTT.

This CDR3 reads CASRWTGQETQYF. CDR3 nucleotide sequence: TGTGCCAGCAGATGGACAGGTCAAGAGACCCAGTACTTC. V usage is TRBV6-1 and J usage is TRBJ2-5, with 7 bases that match TRBD1. The CDR3 has 13 residues. Germline V gene lookup returns CDR1 MNHNS and CDR2 SASEGT. J was trimmed by 2 bases and V by 6 bases; bases with no gene match: 3.

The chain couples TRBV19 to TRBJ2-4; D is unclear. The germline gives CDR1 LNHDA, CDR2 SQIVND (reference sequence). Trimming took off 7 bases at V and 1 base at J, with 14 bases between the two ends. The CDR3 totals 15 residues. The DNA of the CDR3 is TGTGCCAGTATGTTCAGAAATTCGGCCAAAAACATTCAGTACTTC. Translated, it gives CASMFRNSAKNIQYF.

For the CDR3, the DNA is TGTGCCAGCAGCCAAACCGGGACAGACAATTCACCCCTCCACTTT. It yields the protein CASSQTGTDNSPLHF. This sequence joins TRBV4-2 and TRBJ1-6; 7 positions match TRBD1. The CDR3 has 15 amino acids. V shed 2 bases, J shed 7 bases, and the junction held 5 bases outside the gene matches. Germline V lookup: CDR1 LGHNA, CDR2 YNFKEQ.

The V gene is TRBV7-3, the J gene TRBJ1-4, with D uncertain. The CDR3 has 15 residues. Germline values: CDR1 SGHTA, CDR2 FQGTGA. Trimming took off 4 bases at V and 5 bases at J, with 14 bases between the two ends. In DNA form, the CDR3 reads TGTGCCAGCAGCTCCCACAGTAGATCAAATGAAAAACTGTTTTTT. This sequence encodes CASSSHSRSNEKLFF.

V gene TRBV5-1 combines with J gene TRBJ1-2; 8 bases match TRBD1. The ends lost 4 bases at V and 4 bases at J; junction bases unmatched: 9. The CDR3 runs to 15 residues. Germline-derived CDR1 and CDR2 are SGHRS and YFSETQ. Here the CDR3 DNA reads TGCGCCAGCAGCGACACAGGGGGATTTGGCTATGGCTACACCTTC. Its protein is CASSDTGGFGYGYTF. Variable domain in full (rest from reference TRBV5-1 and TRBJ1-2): KAGVTQTPRYLIKTRGQQVTLSCSPISGHRSVSWYQQTPGQGLQFLFEYFSETQRNKGNFPGRFSGRQFSNSRSEMNVSTLELGDSALYLCASSDTGGFGYGYTFGSGTRLTVV.

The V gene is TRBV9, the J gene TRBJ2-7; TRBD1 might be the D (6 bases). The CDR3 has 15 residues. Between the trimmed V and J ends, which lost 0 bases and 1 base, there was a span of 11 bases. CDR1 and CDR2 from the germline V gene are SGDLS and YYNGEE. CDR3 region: CASSVGGTPSYEQYF. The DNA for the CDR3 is TGTGCCAGCAGCGTAGGTGGGACACCTTCCTACGAGCAGTACTTC.

The CDR3 region has the DNA TGTGCCACCAGCAGTGACAGGGGAAGGCAAGAGACCCAGTACTTC. This encodes CATSSDRGRQETQYF. This chain connects TRBV15 to TRBJ2-5; the match to TRBD1 covers 8 bases. The germline gives CDR1 LNHNV, CDR2 YYDKDF (reference sequence). This CDR3 is built from 15 residues. Germline trimming cut 3 bases from V and 2 bases from J; bases unmatched to any gene: 5.

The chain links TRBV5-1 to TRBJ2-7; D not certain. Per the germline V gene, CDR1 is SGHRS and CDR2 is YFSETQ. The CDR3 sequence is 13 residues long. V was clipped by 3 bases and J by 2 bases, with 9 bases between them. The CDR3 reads CASSSLPPYEQYF. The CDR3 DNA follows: TGCGCCAGCAGCTCCCTCCCCCCCTACGAGCAGTACTTC.

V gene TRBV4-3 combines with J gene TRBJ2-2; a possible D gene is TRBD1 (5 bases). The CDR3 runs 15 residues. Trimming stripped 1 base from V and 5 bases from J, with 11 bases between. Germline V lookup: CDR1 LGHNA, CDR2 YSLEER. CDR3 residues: CASSQVGVRTGELFF. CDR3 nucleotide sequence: TGCGCCAGCAGCCAAGTAGGGGTCAGAACCGGGGAGCTGTTTTTT.

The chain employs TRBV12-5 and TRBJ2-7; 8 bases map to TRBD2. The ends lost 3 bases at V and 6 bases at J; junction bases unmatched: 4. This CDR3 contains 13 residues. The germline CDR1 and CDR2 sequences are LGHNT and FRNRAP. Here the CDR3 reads CASGLRLAGEQYF. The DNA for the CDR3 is TGTGCTAGTGGTTTAAGGCTAGCGGGCGAGCAGTACTTC.

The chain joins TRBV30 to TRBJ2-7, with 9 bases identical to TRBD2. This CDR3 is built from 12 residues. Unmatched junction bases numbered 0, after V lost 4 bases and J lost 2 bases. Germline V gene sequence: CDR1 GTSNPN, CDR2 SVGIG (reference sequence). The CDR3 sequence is CAWIAGAYEQYF. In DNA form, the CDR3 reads TGTGCCTGGATAGCGGGGGCCTACGAGCAGTACTTC.